This TCR beta chain emerged from a study of CD8+CD57+ T cells in acquired aplastic anemia. General study results and limits: CD8+ Simpson's diversity in patients was not significantly different from that in controls. The number of CD8+ CDR3 sequences shared by patients and controls was approximately 28.

TCR beta VDJ and CDR3 profiles were obtained from a genomic DNA template. TCRdb processed the reads anew with MiXCR; each CDR3 protein has one entry. This repertoire shows 150,000 to 180,000 distinct CDR3 sequences, approximately 52% found once; its top ten account for approximately 12%. The CDR3 is 16 amino acids. The germline gives CDR1 SGHRS, CDR2 YFSETQ. Only patients with CD8+CD57+ cell expansion on flow cytometry were chosen for sequencing. Comments on this clonotype: Its antigen is currently unknown. An end of the junction does not agree with germline; a read error may underlie this.

The clonotype comes from a human donor with aplastic anemia. The rearrangement joins TRBV5-1 to TRBJ2-3, with TRBD2 matching 10 bases. Sequences were obtained from sorted CD4+, CD8+, or CD8+CD57+ T cells (not recorded which) from PBMCs. Here the CDR3 reads CASSLGSSGSRDTQYF. For the CDR3, the DNA is TGCGCCAGCAGCTTGGGGTCTAGCGGGAGCAGAGATACGCAGTATTTT.